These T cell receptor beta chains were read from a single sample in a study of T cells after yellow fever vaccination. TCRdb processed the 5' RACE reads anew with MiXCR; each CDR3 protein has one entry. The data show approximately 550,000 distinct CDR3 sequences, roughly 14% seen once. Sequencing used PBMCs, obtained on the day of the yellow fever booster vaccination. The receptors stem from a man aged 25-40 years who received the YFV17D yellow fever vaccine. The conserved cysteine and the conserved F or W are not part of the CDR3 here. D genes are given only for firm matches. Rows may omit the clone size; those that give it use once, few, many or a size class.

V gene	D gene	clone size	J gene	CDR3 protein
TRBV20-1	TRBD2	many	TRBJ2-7	SATGTSGTYEQY
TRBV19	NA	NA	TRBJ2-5	ASSIGTREETQY
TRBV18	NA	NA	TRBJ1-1	ASSAQGPWGNTEAF
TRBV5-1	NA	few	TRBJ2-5	ASSLSPRPGETQY
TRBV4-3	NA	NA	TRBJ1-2	ASSQEDSQYGYT
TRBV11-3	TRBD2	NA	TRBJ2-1	ASPSGRSYNEQF
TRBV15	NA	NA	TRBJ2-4	ATSRAGTLLAKNIQY
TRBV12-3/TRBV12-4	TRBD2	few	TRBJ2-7	ASRISGGAYEQY
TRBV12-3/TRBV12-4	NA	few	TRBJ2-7	ASSLALGTYAQY
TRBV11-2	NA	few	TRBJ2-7	ASSPGTKSSEQY
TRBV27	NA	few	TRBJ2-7	AVVAEVPPYEQY
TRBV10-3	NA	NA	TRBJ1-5	AISEGRSGQPQH
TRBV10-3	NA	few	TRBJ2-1	AISETFDEQF
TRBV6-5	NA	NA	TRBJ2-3	ASSNNRVGPDTQY
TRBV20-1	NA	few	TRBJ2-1	SARAGREQF
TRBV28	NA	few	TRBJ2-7	ASSPPERGTRTYEQY
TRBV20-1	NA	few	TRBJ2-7	SARWVSEQY
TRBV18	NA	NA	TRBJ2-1	ASSPLDSPSSEQF
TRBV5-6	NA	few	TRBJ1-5	ASSLGQGLQPQH
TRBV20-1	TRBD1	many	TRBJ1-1	SAQPPTGRNTEAF
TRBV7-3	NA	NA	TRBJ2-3	ASSLGGTSPLDTQY
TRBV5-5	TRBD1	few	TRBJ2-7	ASRPVVTRTGGTYEQY
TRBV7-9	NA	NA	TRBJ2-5	ASSLAATETQY
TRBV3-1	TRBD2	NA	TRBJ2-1	ASSQVASGTSGRFNEQF
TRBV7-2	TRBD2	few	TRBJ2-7	ASRNPGTSYEQY
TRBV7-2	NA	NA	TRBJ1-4	ASSPQSTTNEKLF
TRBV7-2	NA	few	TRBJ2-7	ASSGLRSYEQY
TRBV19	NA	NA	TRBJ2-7	ASSTGFPYEQY
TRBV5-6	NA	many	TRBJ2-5	ASSLRGWETQY
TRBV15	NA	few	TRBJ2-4	ATSRDGVVAKNIQY
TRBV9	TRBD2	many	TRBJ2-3	ASSLILAATDTQY
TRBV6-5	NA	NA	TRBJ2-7	ASSTSSGGFGKQY
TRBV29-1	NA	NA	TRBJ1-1	SVEGGKEAF
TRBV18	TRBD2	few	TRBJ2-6	ASSLMLAGIGANVLT
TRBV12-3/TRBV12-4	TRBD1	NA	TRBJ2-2	ASRETGGDGSGELF
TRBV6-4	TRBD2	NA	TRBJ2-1	ASSDSRAGGLF
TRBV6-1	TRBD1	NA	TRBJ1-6	ASRGQGFNSPLH
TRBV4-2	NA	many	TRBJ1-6	ASSHSLGRTFNRESPLH
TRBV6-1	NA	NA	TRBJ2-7	ASSVNAEQY
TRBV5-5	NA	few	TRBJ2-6	ASSTGTQSSGANVLT
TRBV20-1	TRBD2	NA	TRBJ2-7	SASTLFSGNYEQY
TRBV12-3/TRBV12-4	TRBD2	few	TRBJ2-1	ASSRLAGGENEQF
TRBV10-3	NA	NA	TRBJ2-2	AISEEAPGELF
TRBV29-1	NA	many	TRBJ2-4	SVTGASGPLGAKNIQY
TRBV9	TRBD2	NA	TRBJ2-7	ASSKSGRLWEQY
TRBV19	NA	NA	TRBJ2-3	ASSRTATSTDTQY
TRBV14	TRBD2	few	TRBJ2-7	ASSQSSGHYEQY
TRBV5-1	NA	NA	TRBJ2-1	ASSSVASYNEQF
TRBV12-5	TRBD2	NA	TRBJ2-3	ASDPPTSGLRWDTQY
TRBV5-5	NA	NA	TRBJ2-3	ASSQTDGAQY
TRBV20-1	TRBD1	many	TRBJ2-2	SVTGGGELF
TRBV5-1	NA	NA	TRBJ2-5	ASTGVPPGRKTQY
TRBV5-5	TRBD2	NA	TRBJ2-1	ASSLGLAGEYNEQF
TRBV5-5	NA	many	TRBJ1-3	ASSSVGTGNTIY
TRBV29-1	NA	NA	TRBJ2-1	SVEDTPSSYNEQF
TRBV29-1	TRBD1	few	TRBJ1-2	SVADRGYYGYT
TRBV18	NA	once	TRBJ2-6	ASSPGQTSGANVLT
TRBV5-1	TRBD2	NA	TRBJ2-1	ASSLRRGPGLAANEQF
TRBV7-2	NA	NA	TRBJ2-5	ASSLTQSRRETQY
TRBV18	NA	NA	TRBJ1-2	ASSPPGTGPNYGYT